This T cell receptor (beta chain) was observed in a study of T cells after yellow fever vaccination. Notes on the study in general: In post-booster samples, most primary-vaccination clones reappeared (about 95% CD4, approximately 91% CD8).

Using its own MiXCR run on the 5' RACE reads, TCRdb lists one record per CDR3 protein. The sample lists approximately 96,000 distinct CDR3 sequences, roughly 9% seen once, with roughly 17% in the top ten. The CDR3 sequence is 14 residues long. The junction had 2 bases not matched to a gene; V was cut back by 3 bases and J by 3 bases. Germline V lookup: CDR1 SGHAT, CDR2 FQNNGV. This clonotype originated in a young man who received the YFV17D yellow fever vaccine. Sequenced material: CD8+ T cells not binding an NS4B(214-222) dextramer, sorted from PBMCs, taken about 2 weeks after the first yellow fever vaccination. The chain links TRBV11-2 to TRBJ2-5; 9 bases agree with TRBD2. CDR3 coding DNA: TGTGCCAGCAGCTTTCAGCGGGGGGAAGAGACCCAGTACTTC. It encodes CASSFQRGEETQYF. Combining the CDR3 with reference TRBV11-2 and TRBJ2-5 gives the whole variable domain EAGVAQSPRYKIIEKRQSVAFWCNPISGHATLYWYQQILGQGPKLLIQFQNNGVVDDSQLPKDRFSAERLKGVDSTLKIQPAKLEDSAVYLCASSFQRGEETQYFGPGTRLLVL.